This T cell receptor beta chain derives from a study of blood T cell repertoires in COVID-19. In the study overall: There were acute and convalescent COVID-19 samples, and they came from the United States, Italy and Spain. Sample material is recorded as cDNA or gDNA derived from T cells, B-cell-depleted T cells, or PBMCs.

Original analysis: Estimation of nucleated cell counts was performed using reference gene primer amplification. Libraries were prepared by immunoSEQ multiplex PCR; TCRdb keeps only in-frame clonotypes and omits some of them. V and J calls and clone size are given by that table; D and trimming were obtained from the DNA. The table records roughly 180,000 clones, around four fifths of them present only once. Input material: peripheral blood. The source is a middle-aged man who had recovered from COVID-19.

CDR3: CASRAGLSNQPQHF. CDR3 nucleotide sequence: TGTGCCAGCAGAGCGGGACTAAGCAATCAGCCCCAGCATTTT. The chain uses TRBV6-5 and TRBJ1-5; possible D gene TRBD1, 5 bases. This CDR3 region has 14 residues. Trimming left V 6 bases short and J 1 base short, with 10 bases between. The V gene's germline CDR1 is MNHEY and CDR2 SVGAGI.